This TCR beta chain was identified in a study of blood T cells in healthy people across ages. Study as a whole: For every two T cells, template switching captured about one barcoded beta molecule. Findings of the study overall: With naive T cell percentage, TCR beta diversity showed a strong correlation. Total diversity from one million sequenced T cells was likely underestimated. Changes seen in expanded clonotypes were possibly confounded by donor CMV status left unknown.

Concerning this clonotype: Its antigen remains unknown.

The V gene's germline CDR1 is SQVTM and CDR2 ANQGSEA. The ends were cut back, 5 bases at V and 2 bases at J, with 12 bases in the middle. This CDR3 is built from 13 residues. Through a sample-barcoded 5' primer and a J-beta primer mix, a second PCR was run for roughly 7 to 12 cycles. One entry per CDR3 protein results from TCRdb running MiXCR on the 5' RACE reads. The sample lists about 1.8 million distinct CDR3 sequences, just under 50% seen once, with approximately 2.1% in the top ten. The genes are TRBV29-1 and TRBJ1-1; D unresolved. The clonotype originates from a woman in her thirties or forties in good health. The material sequenced was blood. CDR3 region: CSVHKGLNTEAFF. The DNA for the CDR3 is TGCAGCGTTCATAAAGGGCTAAACACTGAAGCTTTCTTT.